This TCR beta chain was sequenced during a study of beta chain features in type 1 diabetes. Background on the study: On cell yields, gender and age, patients and healthy donors were similar. The study's findings and limits: Within each of all four CD4+ subsets, Type 1 diabetes patients had TCRB CDR3s that were moderately but significantly shorter.

The CDR3 sequence is 16 residues long. Germline-derived CDR1 and CDR2 are SGDLS and YYNGEE. V was clipped by 0 bases and J by 2 bases; unmatched bases: 4. What was sequenced were expressed TCRB transcripts, since all of the isolated RNA had been reverse transcribed. The protocol was immunoSEQ multiplex PCR, while the TCRdb copy is restricted to in-frame clones and leaves out a portion. The profile shows 900,000 or so clones, 17% of them singletons. In regard to this clone: Its antigen is unknown.

The sequence derives from a woman aged 18-30 years in good health. Specimen: naive CD4+ T cells from blood. The V and J genes are TRBV9 and TRBJ2-5, with 10 bases aligning to TRBD2. DNA for the CDR3: TGTGCCAGCAGCGTAGGAGCTAGCGGGAGACAAGAGACCCAGTACTTC. Protein: CASSVGASGRQETQYF. The variable domain in full, with the rest retrieved from reference TRBV9 and TRBJ2-5, is DSGVTQTPKHLITATGQRVTLRCSPRSGDLSVYWYQQSLDQGLQFLIQYYNGEERAKGNILERFSAQQFPDLHSELNLSSLELGDSALYFCASSVGASGRQETQYFGPGTRLLVL.